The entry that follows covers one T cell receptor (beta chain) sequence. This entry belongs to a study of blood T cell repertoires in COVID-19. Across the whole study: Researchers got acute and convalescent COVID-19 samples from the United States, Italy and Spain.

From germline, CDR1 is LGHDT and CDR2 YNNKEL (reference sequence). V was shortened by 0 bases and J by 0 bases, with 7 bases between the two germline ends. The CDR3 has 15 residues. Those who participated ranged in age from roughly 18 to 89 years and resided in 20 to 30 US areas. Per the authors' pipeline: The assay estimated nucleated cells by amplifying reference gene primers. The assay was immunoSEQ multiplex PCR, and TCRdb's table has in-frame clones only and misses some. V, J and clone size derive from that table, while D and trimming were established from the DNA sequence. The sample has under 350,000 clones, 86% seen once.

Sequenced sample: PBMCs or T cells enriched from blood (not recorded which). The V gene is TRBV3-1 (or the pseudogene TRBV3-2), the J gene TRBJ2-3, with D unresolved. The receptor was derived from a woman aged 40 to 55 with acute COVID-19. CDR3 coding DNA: TGTGCCAGCAGCCAAGATCAGTCTAGCACAGATACGCAGTATTTT. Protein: CASSQDQSSTDTQYF.